The rows below give T cell receptor beta chains drawn from one sample of a study of blood T cell repertoires in COVID-19. This table comes from immunoSEQ multiplex PCR, and its TCRdb copy is limited to in-frame clones, with some not included. The repertoire has about 180,000 clones, around 89% of them found once; the top ten carry 4% to 5%. The material sequenced was peripheral blood. The receptor set was obtained from a young woman with acute or convalescent COVID-19. The CDR3 runs from the conserved cysteine through the conserved F or W. Each record gives: CDR3 length, D gene, J gene, V gene, clone size, CDR3 DNA, CDR3 protein. A D gene is named only where the DNA matches it firmly. Size is omitted from some rows. Given values are once, few, many or a class for expanded clones.

cdr3_length: 16
d_call: NA
j_call: TRBJ1-3
v_call: TRBV18
clone_size: NA
cdr3_nt: TGTGCCAGCTCTCGCGAAGCCCCAGGGTTCGGAAACACCATATATTTT
cdr3_aa: CASSREAPGFGNTIYF

cdr3_length: 15
d_call: NA
j_call: TRBJ2-2
v_call: TRBV11-3
clone_size: NA
cdr3_nt: TGTGCCAGCAGCTTAGGACAGGAGAACACCGGGGAGCTGTTTTTT
cdr3_aa: CASSLGQENTGELFF

cdr3_length: 18
d_call: TRBD2
j_call: TRBJ2-3
v_call: TRBV5-1
clone_size: NA
cdr3_nt: TGCGCCAGCAGCTTGGAGGGACTAGCCGAGGGGGGCGCAGATACGCAGTATTTT
cdr3_aa: CASSLEGLAEGGADTQYF

cdr3_length: 13
d_call: TRBD1
j_call: TRBJ1-4
v_call: TRBV11-2
clone_size: NA
cdr3_nt: TGTGCCAGCAGCTTAGCGGGGACAGGGAAACTGTTTTTT
cdr3_aa: CASSLAGTGKLFF

cdr3_length: 13
d_call: NA
j_call: TRBJ2-1
v_call: TRBV29-1
clone_size: NA
cdr3_nt: TGCAGCGCCACTACAGGAATGGGCAATGAGCAGTTCTTC
cdr3_aa: CSATTGMGNEQFF

cdr3_length: 13
d_call: TRBD2
j_call: TRBJ2-7
v_call: TRBV30
clone_size: NA
cdr3_nt: TGTGCCTGGAGTGTACTGGGGGAGGGCGAGCAGTACTTC
cdr3_aa: CAWSVLGEGEQYF

cdr3_length: 13
d_call: TRBD2
j_call: TRBJ2-1
v_call: TRBV2
clone_size: once
cdr3_nt: TGTGCCTTAGGACTAGCGGGAAAAGGTGAGCAGTTCTTC
cdr3_aa: CALGLAGKGEQFF

cdr3_length: 13
d_call: TRBD1
j_call: TRBJ1-5
v_call: TRBV6-5
clone_size: NA
cdr3_nt: TGTGCCAGCGGCCAGGGGGTAAATCAGCCCCAGCATTTT
cdr3_aa: CASGQGVNQPQHF

cdr3_length: 16
d_call: TRBD2
j_call: TRBJ2-7
v_call: TRBV27
clone_size: NA
cdr3_nt: TGTGCCAGCAGTCCCGGTGGGGGAGGGAGAGGGCACGAGCAGTACTTC
cdr3_aa: CASSPGGGGRGHEQYF

cdr3_length: 13
d_call: NA
j_call: TRBJ2-5
v_call: TRBV28
clone_size: NA
cdr3_nt: TGTGCCAGCATAAGGGGTAAGGGAGAGACCCAGTACTTC
cdr3_aa: CASIRGKGETQYF

cdr3_length: 15
d_call: TRBD2
j_call: TRBJ2-4
v_call: TRBV7-9
clone_size: NA
cdr3_nt: TGTGCCAGCGGGACTAGCGGGAGGCAGGGAAACATTCAGTACTTC
cdr3_aa: CASGTSGRQGNIQYF

cdr3_length: 13
d_call: NA
j_call: TRBJ2-1
v_call: TRBV11-2
clone_size: NA
cdr3_nt: TGTGCCAGCAGCTTTAGCTCCTACAATGAGCAGTTCTTC
cdr3_aa: CASSFSSYNEQFF

cdr3_length: 13
d_call: NA
j_call: TRBJ1-1
v_call: TRBV5-1
clone_size: NA
cdr3_nt: TGCGCCAGCAGCCTCGCGTTGAGCACTGAAGCTTTCTTT
cdr3_aa: CASSLALSTEAFF

cdr3_length: 16
d_call: TRBD2
j_call: TRBJ2-3
v_call: TRBV7-9
clone_size: NA
cdr3_nt: TGTGCCAGCAGCTTAGGGACTAGCGGGAGAACCGATACGCAGTATTTT
cdr3_aa: CASSLGTSGRTDTQYF

cdr3_length: 15
d_call: NA
j_call: TRBJ2-1
v_call: TRBV6-5
clone_size: NA
cdr3_nt: TGTGCCAGCAGTCCATGGAGGGGACGGGGGAATGAGCAGTTCTTC
cdr3_aa: CASSPWRGRGNEQFF

cdr3_length: 15
d_call: TRBD2
j_call: TRBJ2-1
v_call: TRBV5-1
clone_size: NA
cdr3_nt: TGCGCCAGCAGCTCGGAGCGGGAGGGCCTCAATGAGCAGTTCTTC
cdr3_aa: CASSSEREGLNEQFF

cdr3_length: 15
d_call: TRBD2
j_call: TRBJ2-7
v_call: TRBV3-1/TRBV3-2
clone_size: NA
cdr3_nt: TGTGCCAGCGAAGGGGCGGGACTACCTCCCTACGAGCAGTACTTC
cdr3_aa: CASEGAGLPPYEQYF

cdr3_length: 13
d_call: TRBD1
j_call: TRBJ1-1
v_call: TRBV7-2
clone_size: NA
cdr3_nt: TGTGCCAGCAGCCGAACAGGGGCCGCTGAAGCTTTCTTT
cdr3_aa: CASSRTGAAEAFF

cdr3_length: 13
d_call: TRBD1
j_call: TRBJ2-7
v_call: TRBV10-3
clone_size: NA
cdr3_nt: TGTGCCACCCAACCCAGGGGGACCTACGAGCAGTACTTC
cdr3_aa: CATQPRGTYEQYF

cdr3_length: 15
d_call: TRBD1
j_call: TRBJ2-7
v_call: TRBV28
clone_size: NA
cdr3_nt: TGTGCCAGCAGCCGGGAGACAGGGGGGCCCTACGAGCAGTACTTC
cdr3_aa: CASSRETGGPYEQYF

cdr3_length: 16
d_call: TRBD2
j_call: TRBJ2-7
v_call: TRBV4-2
clone_size: NA
cdr3_nt: TGTGCCAGCAGCCAGGGACTAGCGGCGAGCTCCTACGAGCAGTACTTC
cdr3_aa: CASSQGLAASSYEQYF

cdr3_length: 16
d_call: NA
j_call: TRBJ1-1
v_call: TRBV5-6
clone_size: NA
cdr3_nt: TGTGCCAGCAGCTCGCGGTTGAATGGTATGAACACTGAAGCTTTCTTT
cdr3_aa: CASSSRLNGMNTEAFF

cdr3_length: 14
d_call: TRBD1
j_call: TRBJ1-2
v_call: TRBV19
clone_size: NA
cdr3_nt: TGTGCCAGTAGCCGGGACAGGAGCAACTATGGCTACACCTTC
cdr3_aa: CASSRDRSNYGYTF

cdr3_length: 13
d_call: NA
j_call: TRBJ2-1
v_call: TRBV6-1
clone_size: NA
cdr3_nt: TGTGCCAGCAGTGATTACAGGGTTAATGAGCAGTTCTTC
cdr3_aa: CASSDYRVNEQFF

cdr3_length: 13
d_call: NA
j_call: TRBJ1-1
v_call: TRBV6-2/TRBV6-3
clone_size: NA
cdr3_nt: TGTGCCAGCAGTTACTCGATGCCCCGTGCGGCTTTCTTT
cdr3_aa: CASSYSMPRAAFF

cdr3_length: 11
d_call: NA
j_call: TRBJ2-1
v_call: TRBV2
clone_size: NA
cdr3_nt: TGTGCCAGCAGTCCCGGCAGGGATCAGTTCTTC
cdr3_aa: CASSPGRDQFF

cdr3_length: 14
d_call: NA
j_call: TRBJ1-6
v_call: TRBV30
clone_size: NA
cdr3_nt: TGTGCCTGGAGTGTAGGGACACGGAATTCACCCCTCCACTTT
cdr3_aa: CAWSVGTRNSPLHF

cdr3_length: 14
d_call: TRBD1
j_call: TRBJ1-2
v_call: TRBV27
clone_size: NA
cdr3_nt: TGTGCCAGCAGTTTCGGACAGGACTCGCTCGGCTACACCTTC
cdr3_aa: CASSFGQDSLGYTF

cdr3_length: 13
d_call: TRBD1
j_call: TRBJ2-7
v_call: TRBV5-6
clone_size: NA
cdr3_nt: TGTGCCAGCAGCGACCGGGACAGCTACGAGCAGTACTTC
cdr3_aa: CASSDRDSYEQYF

cdr3_length: 13
d_call: NA
j_call: TRBJ1-2
v_call: TRBV12-3/TRBV12-4
clone_size: NA
cdr3_nt: TGTGCCAGCAGTCCCGGTTCGGTATTTGGCTACACCTTC
cdr3_aa: CASSPGSVFGYTF

cdr3_length: 13
d_call: NA
j_call: TRBJ2-2
v_call: TRBV20-1
clone_size: NA
cdr3_nt: TGCAGTGCTAGTAGAGGGGGTACCGGGGAGCTGTTTTTT
cdr3_aa: CSASRGGTGELFF

cdr3_length: 14
d_call: TRBD2
j_call: TRBJ2-1
v_call: TRBV4-2
clone_size: NA
cdr3_nt: TGTGCCAGCAGCCGCCTAGCGGAAAGCAATGAGCAGTTCTTC
cdr3_aa: CASSRLAESNEQFF

cdr3_length: 15
d_call: NA
j_call: TRBJ2-7
v_call: TRBV28
clone_size: NA
cdr3_nt: TGTGCCAGCAGTTATCGAGGACTACTCCCTCTCGAGCAGTACTTC
cdr3_aa: CASSYRGLLPLEQYF

cdr3_length: 13
d_call: NA
j_call: TRBJ2-2
v_call: TRBV11-3
clone_size: NA
cdr3_nt: TGTGCCAGCAGCTTAGCAGGTACCGGGGAGCTGTTTTTT
cdr3_aa: CASSLAGTGELFF

cdr3_length: 14
d_call: NA
j_call: TRBJ1-1
v_call: TRBV5-1
clone_size: NA
cdr3_nt: TGCGCCAGCAGCTGGGACGGGGGGAACACTGAAGCTTTCTTT
cdr3_aa: CASSWDGGNTEAFF

cdr3_length: 20
d_call: NA
j_call: TRBJ1-5
v_call: TRBV5-8
clone_size: NA
cdr3_nt: TGTGCCAGCAGCTCCCGATCGCATAATCAGAGGGGGTATAGCAATCAGCCCCAGCATTTT
cdr3_aa: CASSSRSHNQRGYSNQPQHF

cdr3_length: 17
d_call: TRBD1
j_call: TRBJ1-5
v_call: TRBV28
clone_size: NA
cdr3_nt: TGTGCCAGCAAGGAGGAGGGGGCGATGTATAGCAATCAGCCCCAGCATTTT
cdr3_aa: CASKEEGAMYSNQPQHF

cdr3_length: 12
d_call: NA
j_call: TRBJ2-1
v_call: TRBV11-2
clone_size: NA
cdr3_nt: TGTGCCAGCGGGGCCTCCTACAATGAGCAGTTCTTC
cdr3_aa: CASGASYNEQFF

cdr3_length: 15
d_call: TRBD2
j_call: TRBJ2-5
v_call: TRBV5-1
clone_size: few
cdr3_nt: TGCGCCAGCAGCTTGGACAACGGACTAGTGGAGACCCAGTACTTC
cdr3_aa: CASSLDNGLVETQYF

cdr3_length: 13
d_call: NA
j_call: TRBJ1-3
v_call: TRBV11-2
clone_size: few
cdr3_nt: TGTGCCAGCAGCTTAGACCGACGGGACACCATATATTTT
cdr3_aa: CASSLDRRDTIYF

cdr3_length: 11
d_call: NA
j_call: TRBJ1-4
v_call: TRBV18
clone_size: few
cdr3_nt: TGTGCCAGCACGACAGGTGGGAAACTGTTTTTT
cdr3_aa: CASTTGGKLFF

cdr3_length: 14
d_call: NA
j_call: TRBJ2-2
v_call: TRBV10-1
clone_size: NA
cdr3_nt: TGCGCCAGCAGTGTGACTGCGGATACCGGGGAGCTGTTTTTT
cdr3_aa: CASSVTADTGELFF

cdr3_length: 19
d_call: TRBD1
j_call: TRBJ2-2
v_call: TRBV10-3
clone_size: NA
cdr3_nt: TGTGCCATCAGTGAGGGTCGGGGACAGGGTCCGGGCGACACCGGGGAGCTGTTTTTT
cdr3_aa: CAISEGRGQGPGDTGELFF

cdr3_length: 18
d_call: TRBD2
j_call: TRBJ2-7
v_call: TRBV28
clone_size: NA
cdr3_nt: TGTGCCAGCAGCGCACCGGGGGGAGGAGTGGGAAAAATCTACGAGCAGTACTTC
cdr3_aa: CASSAPGGGVGKIYEQYF

cdr3_length: 14
d_call: NA
j_call: TRBJ1-5
v_call: TRBV6-2/TRBV6-3
clone_size: NA
cdr3_nt: TGTGCCAGCAGTTCTTTCAGGGTCAGTCAGCCCCAGCATTTT
cdr3_aa: CASSSFRVSQPQHF

cdr3_length: 13
d_call: TRBD1
j_call: TRBJ2-1
v_call: TRBV29-1
clone_size: NA
cdr3_nt: TGCAGCGTTGAAGAATTTACGGGGACAGGAAGGATCTTC
cdr3_aa: CSVEEFTGTGRIF